This T cell receptor beta chain stems from a study of blood T cell repertoires in COVID-19. About the study: Samples of COVID-19 (acute and convalescent) were obtained from the United States, Italy and Spain. The cDNA or gDNA used as material had been derived from T cells, B-cell-depleted T cells, or PBMCs.

Methods used by the authors: By means of reference gene primer amplification, nucleated cell counts were estimated. TCRdb's table, derived via immunoSEQ multiplex PCR, lists solely in-frame clones and lacks some. That table is the source of V, J and clone size, and D and trimming were worked out from the DNA. The sample holds 95,000 to 120,000 clones, around nine tenths seen once. With 0 bases clipped from V and 6 bases from J, the junction kept 6 bases outside the gene matches. Germline CDR1 reads KGHDR; CDR2 reads SFDVKD. This CDR3 has 16 residues. Sequencing was performed on peripheral blood. This sequence was found in a woman in her 70s who had recovered from COVID-19. J is TRBJ2-2 and V is TRBV24-1; 7 bases line up with TRBD1. The CDR3 coding sequence is TGTGCCACCAGTGATTTGCTTCCGGACAGGTCCGGGGAGCTGTTTTTT. It codes for CATSDLLPDRSGELFF.